The table lists the clone carrying this T cell receptor beta chain with many counts. This specimen belongs to a study of T cells in Graves' hyperthyroidism and ophthalmopathy. Researchers amplified the TCR beta CDR3 regions from RNA transcripts. First-round RT-PCR with HTBI primers amplified the TCR CDR3 region. TCRdb processed the multiplex PCR reads anew with MiXCR; each CDR3 protein has one entry. This sample yields nearly 250,000 distinct CDR3 sequences, of which around 25% are seen a single time; 30% to 40% belongs to the top ten. V shed 2 bases, J shed 3 bases, and the junction held 2 bases outside the gene matches. CDR3 length: 14 amino acids. The germline V gene encodes CDR1 SGHDT and CDR2 YYEEEE.

The specimen was blood. The chain uses TRBV5-6 and TRBJ1-1; 9 positions match TRBD1. This clonotype originated in a woman aged 40-49 years with Graves' ophthalmopathy. Here the CDR3 reads CASSFRDRDTEAFF. The CDR3 DNA sequence: TGTGCCAGCAGCTTCCGGGACAGGGACACTGAAGCTTTCTTT. Looking up the rest from reference TRBV5-6 and TRBJ1-1 gives the full variable domain: DAGVTQSPTHLIKTRGQQVTLRCSPKSGHDTVSWYQQALGQGPQFIFQYYEEEERQRGNFPDRFSGHQFPNYSSELNVNALLLGDSALYLCASSFRDRDTEAFFGQGTRLTVV.